This T cell receptor beta chain is from a study of cytomegalovirus exposure and HLA in healthy donors. Overall study: Across 350 to 500 genotyped donors, over 70% landed in the Caucasian-associated ancestry cluster.

V was pared by 7 bases and J by 4 bases, with 14 bases between. The CDR3 extends over 14 amino acids. Germline V CDR1 and CDR2: SNHLY, FYNNEI. The PCR made use of 60 Vbeta and 13 Jbeta primers. Only in-frame clones appear in the TCRdb table, and some are missing; sequencing was by immunoSEQ multiplex PCR. The table has about 160,000 clones, 86% seen once. As regards this clone: Its antigen is unknown.

The study, taken as a whole, reports: Later examination showed HLA-associated TCR beta chains had greater clonal expansion than equally common others. A link between a missense DCLRE1C variant and TCR beta V- and J-gene trimming emerged from a later analysis.

This TCR was sampled from a woman aged 18-30 years in good health and CMV-seronegative. Sequencing input: PBMCs. V usage is TRBV2 and J usage is TRBJ1-3; no clear D. The CDR3 DNA reads as TGTGCCAGCACCCGGAGAGGAGGAGGAAACACCATATATTTT. Its protein is CASTRRGGGNTIYF. The full variable domain, rest sourced from reference TRBV2 and TRBJ1-3, is EPEVTQTPSHQVTQMGQEVILRCVPISNHLYFYWYRQILGQKVEFLVSFYNNEISEKSEIFDDQFSVERPDGSNFTLKIRSTKLEDSAMYFCASTRRGGGNTIYFGEGSWLTVV.